Listed below are T cell receptor beta chains from one sample, sequenced in a study of blood T cell repertoires in COVID-19. The protocol was immunoSEQ multiplex PCR, while the TCRdb copy is restricted to in-frame clones and leaves out a portion. The sample comprises about 260,000 clones, around 78% of which are singletons, and about 4.3% rests with the top ten. What was sequenced was peripheral blood. All receptors derive from a man between 60 and 70 years old who had recovered from COVID-19. The CDR3 runs from the conserved cysteine through the conserved F or W.

j_gene	v_gene	len	CDR3aa
TRBJ2-7	TRBV7-9	15	CASSFPGTGSHEQYF
TRBJ1-2	TRBV19	14	CASRDGQPRWGYTF
TRBJ2-7	TRBV29-1	11	CSVGTAYEQYF
TRBJ2-2	TRBV6-1	16	CASSVRQFPNTGELFF
TRBJ2-1	TRBV6-2/TRBV6-3	15	CASSSAGSSYNEQFF
TRBJ2-3	TRBV27	17	CASSGLKTTSVLDTQYF
TRBJ2-7	TRBV29-1	11	CSVDRGYEQYF
TRBJ2-5	TRBV5-8	16	CASSYYRTGARLAQYF
TRBJ2-3	TRBV7-2	15	CASSPGGSRTDTQYF
TRBJ2-1	TRBV5-6	16	CASSLAPPGSYNEQFF
TRBJ2-3	TRBV29-1	11	CSVGSADTQYF
TRBJ2-7	TRBV7-9	16	CASSPAGGLAVYEQYF
TRBJ1-5	TRBV28	15	CASMSLQALNQPQHF
TRBJ2-1	TRBV6-5	14	CASSYSYFYNEQFF
TRBJ2-3	TRBV3-1/TRBV3-2	12	CASSQSVDTQYF
TRBJ2-7	TRBV19	15	CASSIPTGPGYEQYF
TRBJ2-7	TRBV28	12	CASRGVNYEQYF
TRBJ1-5	TRBV7-6	18	CASSRTHATGYSNQPQHF
TRBJ1-1	TRBV6-6	14	CASSYAQGGAEAFF
TRBJ2-7	TRBV3-1/TRBV3-2	15	CASSQELAGSGEQYF
TRBJ1-2	TRBV7-6	15	CASSLGTGVNYGYTF
TRBJ1-2	TRBV5-4	16	CASSSGQGDPNYGYTF
TRBJ2-1	TRBV13	16	CASSNSRSGSSGEQFF
TRBJ2-1	TRBV7-2	17	CASSLVSGTGVYNEQFF
TRBJ2-7	TRBV29-1	12	CSVVAPPYEQYF
TRBJ1-4	TRBV30	15	CAWSYGGGGNEKLFF
TRBJ2-7	TRBV28	14	CASSLEATRWEQYF
TRBJ1-5	TRBV19	13	CASSDSVRQPQHF
TRBJ1-5	TRBV5-5	15	CASSAGQHSNQPQHF
TRBJ2-1	TRBV6-5	15	CASRDTGISYNEQFF
TRBJ2-6	TRBV3-1/TRBV3-2	15	CASSPTVSGANVLTF
TRBJ2-2	TRBV5-1	17	CASSSKREGQNTGELFF
TRBJ2-1	TRBV27	14	CASSWTGERGEQFF
TRBJ1-1	TRBV18	14	CASSPPELNTEAFF
TRBJ2-1	TRBV3-1/TRBV3-2	15	CASSQDQGTYNEQFF
TRBJ1-1	TRBV20-1	16	CSASLQGGRMNTEAFF
TRBJ2-1	TRBV5-1	15	CASSLDSGRYNEQFF
TRBJ2-1	TRBV7-3	15	CASSLRRGSQNEQFF
TRBJ1-5	TRBV4-2	14	CASSQEDRNQPQHF
TRBJ1-2	TRBV7-3	14	CASSQGTGNNGYTF
TRBJ2-7	TRBV5-4	17	CASSLARGGTGVSEQYF
TRBJ1-3	TRBV5-1	15	CASSPSGVSGNTIYF
TRBJ1-1	TRBV5-1	14	CASSGRTAGTEAFF
TRBJ1-5	TRBV28	15	CASSLLGSGGQPQHF
TRBJ1-4	TRBV5-1	18	CASSLVGQGATTNEKLFF
TRBJ2-1	TRBV30	12	CAWSVGLAGGFF
TRBJ2-5	TRBV19	15	CASSIGQGARETQYF
TRBJ1-6	TRBV3-1/TRBV3-2	18	CASSQVPPGSSYNSPLHF
TRBJ1-2	TRBV5-1	14	CASSLGGTLNGYTF
TRBJ1-1	TRBV3-1/TRBV3-2	15	CADRTRRVRDTEAFF
TRBJ2-3	TRBV5-4	17	CASSQGTSGSGPDTQYF
TRBJ2-7	TRBV11-2	14	CASSKEGLGYEQYF
TRBJ1-1	TRBV18	17	CASSPLGGQGVNTEAFF
TRBJ2-7	TRBV28	11	CASILAHEQYF
TRBJ2-5	TRBV7-8	15	CASSSGVRAEETQYF
TRBJ1-3	TRBV29-1	14	CSVEGSTGGNTIYF
TRBJ2-7	TRBV24-1	12	CATEDETYEQYF
TRBJ2-7	TRBV1	18	CTSSQDPPLAGANYEQYF
TRBJ2-2	TRBV5-4	15	CASRRAGGLTGELFF